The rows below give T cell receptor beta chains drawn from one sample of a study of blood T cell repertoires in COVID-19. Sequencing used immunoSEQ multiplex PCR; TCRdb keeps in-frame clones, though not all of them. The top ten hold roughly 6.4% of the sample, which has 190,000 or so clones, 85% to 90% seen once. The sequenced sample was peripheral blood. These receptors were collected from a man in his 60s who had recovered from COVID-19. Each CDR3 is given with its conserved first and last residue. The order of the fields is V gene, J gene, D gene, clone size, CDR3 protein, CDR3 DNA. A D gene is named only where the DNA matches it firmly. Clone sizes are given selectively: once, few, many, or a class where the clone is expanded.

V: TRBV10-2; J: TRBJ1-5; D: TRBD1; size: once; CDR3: CASRTGTDQPQHF; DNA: TGCGCCAGCAGAACTGGGACAGATCAGCCCCAGCATTTT
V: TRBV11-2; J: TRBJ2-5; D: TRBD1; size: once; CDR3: CASSLDRGRETQYF; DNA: TGTGCCAGCAGCTTAGACAGGGGGCGGGAGACCCAGTACTTC
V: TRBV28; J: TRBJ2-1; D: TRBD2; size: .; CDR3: CASSFVAGNEQFF; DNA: TGTGCCAGCAGTTTCGTAGCGGGAAATGAGCAGTTCTTC
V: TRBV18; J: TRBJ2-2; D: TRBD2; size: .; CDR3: CASSPHALTGTSSTGELFF; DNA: TGTGCCAGCTCACCCCATGCCTTGACCGGGACTAGCTCCACCGGGGAGCTGTTTTTT
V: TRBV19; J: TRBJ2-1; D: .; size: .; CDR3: CASSISLSSYNEQFF; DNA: TGTGCCAGTAGTATAAGTTTGAGCTCCTACAATGAGCAGTTCTTC
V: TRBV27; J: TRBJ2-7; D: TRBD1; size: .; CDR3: CASSPTGASSYEQYF; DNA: TGTGCCAGCAGCCCGACAGGGGCCAGCTCCTACGAGCAGTACTTC
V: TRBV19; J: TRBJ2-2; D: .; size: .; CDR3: CASMVRADTGELFF; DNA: TGTGCCAGTATGGTGCGGGCTGACACCGGGGAGCTGTTTTTT
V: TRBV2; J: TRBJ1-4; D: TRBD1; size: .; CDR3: CASSSGTAEEKLFF; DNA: TGTGCCAGCAGTTCTGGGACAGCCGAAGAAAAACTGTTTTTT
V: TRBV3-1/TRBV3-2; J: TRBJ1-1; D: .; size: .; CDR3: CASSPFRANTEAFF; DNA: TGTGCCAGCAGCCCTTTTAGAGCCAACACTGAAGCTTTCTTT
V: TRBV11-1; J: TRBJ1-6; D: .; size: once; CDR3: CASSPDQNSPLHF; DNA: TGTGCCAGCAGCCCAGATCAAAATTCACCCCTCCACTTT
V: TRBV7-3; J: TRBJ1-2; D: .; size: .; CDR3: CASSRAAGDYGYTF; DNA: TGTGCCAGCAGCCGCGCAGCAGGGGATTATGGCTACACCTTC
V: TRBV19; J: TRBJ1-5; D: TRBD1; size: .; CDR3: CASSQQGIGSNQPQHF; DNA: TGTGCCAGTAGCCAACAGGGGATCGGTAGCAATCAGCCCCAGCATTTT
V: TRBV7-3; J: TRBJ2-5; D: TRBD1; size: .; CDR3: CASSPGGQGAVETQYF; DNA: TGTGCCAGCAGCCCCGGGGGACAGGGGGCAGTGGAGACCCAGTACTTC
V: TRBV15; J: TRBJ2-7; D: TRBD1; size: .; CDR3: CATSGPGQGYEQYF; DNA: TGTGCCACCAGCGGTCCGGGACAGGGATACGAGCAGTACTTC
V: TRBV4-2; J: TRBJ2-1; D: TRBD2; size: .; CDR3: CASSPLSPSGYNEQFF; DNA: TGTGCCAGCAGCCCCCTATCCCCTAGCGGATACAATGAGCAGTTCTTC
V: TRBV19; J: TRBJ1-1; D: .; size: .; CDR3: CASSIERGWAHTEAFF; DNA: TGTGCCAGTAGTATAGAACGGGGTTGGGCCCACACTGAAGCTTTCTTT
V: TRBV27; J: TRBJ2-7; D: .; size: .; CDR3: CASSFKGPHYEQYF; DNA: TGTGCCAGCAGTTTTAAGGGGCCTCACTACGAGCAGTACTTC
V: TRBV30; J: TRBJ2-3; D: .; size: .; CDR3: CAWQQGGADTQYF; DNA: TGTGCCTGGCAGCAGGGTGGGGCGGATACGCAGTATTTT
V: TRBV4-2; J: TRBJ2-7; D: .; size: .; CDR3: CASSQDLRDIRYF; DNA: TGTGCCAGCAGCCAAGATCTCCGGGACATCCGATACTTC
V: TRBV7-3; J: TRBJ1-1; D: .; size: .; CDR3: CASSLRGMRRAFF; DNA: TGTGCCAGCAGCTTACGGGGAATGAGAAGGGCTTTCTTT
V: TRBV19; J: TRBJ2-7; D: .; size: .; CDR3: CASQGTYEQYF; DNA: TGTGCCAGCCAGGGTACCTACGAGCAGTACTTC
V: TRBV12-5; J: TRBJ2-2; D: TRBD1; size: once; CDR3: CASGLVIRWDREGTGELFF; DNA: TGTGCTAGTGGTTTGGTTATCCGATGGGACAGGGAGGGGACCGGGGAGCTGTTTTTT
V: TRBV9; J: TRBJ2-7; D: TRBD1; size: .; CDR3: CASSGNQGAGEQYF; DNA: TGTGCCAGCAGCGGAAACCAGGGGGCGGGCGAGCAGTACTTC
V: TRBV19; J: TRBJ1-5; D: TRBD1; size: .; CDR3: CASNDRDRGQPQHF; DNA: TGTGCCAGTAATGACCGGGACAGAGGTCAGCCCCAGCATTTT
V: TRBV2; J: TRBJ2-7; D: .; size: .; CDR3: CASSPQGISSYEQYF; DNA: TGTGCCAGCAGCCCCCAGGGGATTAGCTCCTACGAGCAGTACTTC
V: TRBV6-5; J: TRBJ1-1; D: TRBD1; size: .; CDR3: CASRPGGVNTEAFF; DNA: TGTGCCAGCAGACCAGGGGGAGTGAACACTGAAGCTTTCTTT
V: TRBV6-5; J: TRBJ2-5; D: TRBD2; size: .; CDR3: CASGRRLAGHGTQYF; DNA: TGTGCCAGCGGCCGCAGACTAGCGGGTCACGGGACCCAGTACTTC
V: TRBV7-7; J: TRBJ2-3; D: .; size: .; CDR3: CASSPTGADTQYF; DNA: TGTGCCAGCAGCCCCACCGGGGCAGATACGCAGTATTTT
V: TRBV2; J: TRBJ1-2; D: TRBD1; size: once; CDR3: CASIRGQGNYGYTF; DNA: TGTGCCAGCATACGGGGACAGGGAAACTATGGCTACACCTTC
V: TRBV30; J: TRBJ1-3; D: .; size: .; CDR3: CAAVDRGNTIYF; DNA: TGTGCCGCTGTCGACAGGGGAAACACCATATATTTT
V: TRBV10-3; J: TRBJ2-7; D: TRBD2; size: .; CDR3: CAISESGTIYEQYF; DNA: TGTGCCATCAGTGAGTCCGGGACTATCTACGAGCAGTACTTC
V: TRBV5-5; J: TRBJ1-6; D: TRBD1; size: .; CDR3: CASRTGGTSPLHF; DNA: TGTGCCAGCAGAACAGGGGGTACTTCACCCCTCCACTTT
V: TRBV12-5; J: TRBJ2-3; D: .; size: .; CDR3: CASGLGGTGTDTQYF; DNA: TGTGCTAGTGGTTTGGGAGGGACTGGCACAGATACGCAGTATTTT
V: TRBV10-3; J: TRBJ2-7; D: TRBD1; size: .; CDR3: CAIRPGQPYEQYF; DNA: TGTGCCATCAGACCGGGACAGCCCTACGAGCAGTACTTC
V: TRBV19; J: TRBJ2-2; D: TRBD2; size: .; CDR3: CASSIGSGLAHTGELFF; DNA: TGTGCCAGTAGTATAGGCAGCGGACTAGCGCACACCGGGGAGCTGTTTTTT